This is a list of T cell receptor beta chains from one sample in a study of T cell changes during pregnancy in multiple sclerosis. The repertoire was sequenced with immunoSEQ multiplex PCR; TCRdb's copy has only in-frame clones and lacks some. The table includes some 110,000 clones, about 89% detected once. The sequences come from peripheral blood, collected before pregnancy. The source is a female donor with multiple sclerosis, enrolled in a pregnancy study. The CDR3 runs from the conserved cysteine through the conserved F or W. D genes are given only for firm matches. Clone size, where shown, is once, few, many, or a class for clones that have expanded.

clone size,D gene,CDR3 length,J gene,V gene,CDR3 protein,CDR3 DNA
NA,TRBD2,16,TRBJ2-3,TRBV15,CATSREGTSGSDTQYF,TGTGCCACCAGCAGAGAGGGGACTAGCGGGAGTGATACGCAGTATTTT
NA,NA,16,TRBJ2-1,TRBV4-1,CASSQDYRSGYNEQFF,TGCGCCAGCAGCCAAGATTATCGGTCGGGATACAATGAGCAGTTCTTC
NA,TRBD2,18,TRBJ2-1,TRBV19,CASSIAPSSGSSYNEQFF,TGTGCCAGTAGTATAGCCCCCTCTAGCGGATCTTCCTACAATGAGCAGTTCTTC
NA,NA,13,TRBJ2-3,TRBV5-1,CASSLAGGDTQYF,TGCGCCAGCAGCTTGGCCGGTGGAGATACGCAGTATTTT
NA,TRBD1,16,TRBJ2-7,TRBV7-9,CASSFGETGGAHEQYF,TGTGCCAGCAGCTTTGGGGAAACAGGGGGCGCCCACGAGCAGTACTTC
NA,NA,14,TRBJ1-3,TRBV6-1,CASSVQVKGHTIYF,TGTGCCAGCAGCGTACAGGTGAAGGGCCACACCATATATTTT
NA,NA,13,TRBJ2-1,TRBV28,CASSQGSYNEQFF,TGTGCCAGCAGCCAGGGTTCCTACAATGAGCAGTTCTTC
NA,NA,13,TRBJ2-5,TRBV18,CASSPGQQETQYF,TGTGCCAGCTCACCCGGACAGCAAGAGACCCAGTACTTC
NA,TRBD2,18,TRBJ2-1,TRBV14,CASSQAWAGGPSHNEQFF,TGTGCCAGCAGCCAAGCGTGGGCGGGAGGGCCTTCTCACAATGAGCAGTTCTTC
NA,NA,15,TRBJ1-3,TRBV11-1,CASTRTGGSGNTIYF,TGTGCCAGCACCAGAACGGGGGGATCAGGAAACACCATATATTTT
NA,TRBD2,16,TRBJ2-3,TRBV18,CVSSPRTSGSTDTQYF,TGTGTCAGCTCACCACGGACTAGCGGGAGCACAGATACGCAGTATTTT
few,TRBD1,15,TRBJ2-5,TRBV14,CASSQREGGGKTQYF,TGTGCCAGCAGCCAAAGGGAAGGGGGCGGCAAGACCCAGTACTTC
NA,TRBD1,17,TRBJ1-3,TRBV7-2,CASTKGQGTISGNTIYF,TGTGCCAGCACCAAAGGACAGGGTACGATCTCTGGAAACACCATATATTTT
NA,NA,15,TRBJ2-5,TRBV6-6,CASIPTGSHGETQYF,TGTGCCAGCATCCCTACAGGGTCCCACGGGGAGACCCAGTACTTC
NA,NA,11,TRBJ2-4,TRBV30,CAWSVTGHVYF,TGTGCCTGGAGTGTAACTGGGCACGTCTACTTC
NA,NA,15,TRBJ1-4,TRBV5-4,CASSLGQASGEKLFF,TGTGCCAGCAGCTTGGGGCAGGCAAGCGGTGAAAAACTGTTTTTT
NA,TRBD2,16,TRBJ2-1,TRBV19,CASSIVVTSGGNEQFF,TGTGCCAGTAGTATAGTAGTGACTAGCGGGGGCAATGAGCAGTTCTTC
NA,TRBD1,16,TRBJ1-1,TRBV10-3,CASSSAGQGANTEAFF,TGTGCCAGCAGTTCGGCGGGACAGGGGGCGAACACTGAAGCTTTCTTT
NA,NA,14,TRBJ2-7,TRBV9,CASSVTGSPYEQYF,TGTGCCAGCAGCGTGACGGGATCTCCCTACGAGCAGTACTTC
once,TRBD2,16,TRBJ2-3,TRBV5-4,CASSGDYLLSPDTQYF,TGTGCCAGCAGCGGGGACTACCTCCTATCCCCAGATACGCAGTATTTT
NA,NA,15,TRBJ1-3,TRBV7-6,CASSAGVSSGNTIYF,TGTGCCAGCAGCGCCGGGGTCAGCTCTGGAAACACCATATATTTT
NA,NA,11,TRBJ2-7,TRBV6-1,CASSESRVQYF,TGTGCCAGCAGTGAAAGCAGGGTTCAGTACTTC
NA,NA,15,TRBJ2-7,TRBV6-5,CASSYSEGGAYEQYF,TGTGCCAGCAGTTACTCAGAGGGCGGGGCCTACGAGCAGTACTTC
NA,TRBD1,14,TRBJ2-7,TRBV5-1,CASSRDRVPYEQYF,TGCGCCAGCAGTAGGGACAGGGTCCCCTACGAGCAGTACTTC
NA,TRBD1,15,TRBJ2-2,TRBV4-1,CASSETGANTGELFF,TGCGCCAGCTCTGAGACAGGGGCTAACACCGGGGAGCTGTTTTTT
NA,NA,12,TRBJ1-5,TRBV7-2,CASSHPQDPQHF,TGTGCCAGCAGCCACCCGCAGGATCCCCAGCATTTT
NA,NA,12,TRBJ2-1,TRBV7-6,CASSEGYNEQFF,TGTGCCAGCAGCGAGGGATACAATGAGCAGTTCTTC
once,NA,14,TRBJ2-7,TRBV4-1,CASSQGTKSYEQYF,TGCGCCAGCAGCCAGGGGACAAAATCCTACGAGCAGTACTTC
NA,TRBD1,13,TRBJ2-1,TRBV7-3,CASSGTAYNEQFF,TGTGCCAGCAGCGGGACAGCGTACAATGAGCAGTTCTTC
NA,NA,14,TRBJ1-4,TRBV5-6,CASRSRQATEKLFF,TGTGCCAGCAGGTCCCGGCAGGCGACTGAAAAACTGTTTTTT
NA,NA,15,TRBJ1-2,TRBV7-8,CASSLARVTPYGYTF,TGTGCCAGCAGCTTAGCCCGGGTTACCCCCTATGGCTACACCTTC
NA,NA,14,TRBJ1-1,TRBV4-1,CASSQEAGYTEAFF,TGCGCCAGCAGCCAAGAAGCGGGGTACACTGAAGCTTTCTTT
NA,TRBD2,16,TRBJ2-1,TRBV5-4,CASSLGGLAGYNEQFF,TGTGCCAGCAGCTTGGGAGGACTAGCGGGATACAATGAGCAGTTCTTC
NA,TRBD1,15,TRBJ1-5,TRBV7-9,CASSLGSGGNQPQHF,TGTGCCAGCAGCTTAGGGTCAGGGGGAAATCAGCCCCAGCATTTT
NA,NA,14,TRBJ1-2,TRBV27,CASSWTVGNYGYTF,TGTGCCAGCAGTTGGACAGTCGGAAACTATGGCTACACCTTC
NA,NA,13,TRBJ2-1,TRBV6-5,CASRRLEGNEQFF,TGTGCCAGCAGGAGGCTAGAGGGCAATGAGCAGTTCTTC
NA,TRBD1,17,TRBJ1-2,TRBV28,CASSFNRRDRDKYGYTF,TGTGCCAGCAGTTTTAACAGAAGGGACAGGGACAAATATGGCTACACCTTC
NA,NA,16,TRBJ2-3,TRBV7-8,CASSSMVIGSTDTQYF,TGTGCCAGCAGCTCCATGGTAATCGGGAGCACAGATACGCAGTATTTT
NA,TRBD2,16,TRBJ2-7,TRBV28,CASSQGTSGYWGEQYF,TGTGCCAGCAGTCAAGGGACTAGCGGATACTGGGGGGAGCAGTACTTC
NA,NA,12,TRBJ1-1,TRBV4-3,CASSQGTDEAFF,TGCGCCAGCAGCCAAGGAACAGATGAAGCTTTCTTT
NA,NA,13,TRBJ2-7,TRBV7-2,CASSYDSRGEQYF,TGTGCCAGCAGCTACGACAGTCGCGGCGAGCAGTACTTC
NA,TRBD1,15,TRBJ1-5,TRBV6-9,CASRPTGYSNQPQHF,TGTGCCAGCAGGCCGACAGGGTATAGCAATCAGCCCCAGCATTTT
NA,NA,13,TRBJ1-3,TRBV11-3,CASSLDSLLTIYF,TGTGCCAGCAGCTTAGATTCACTTCTCACCATATATTTT
NA,NA,15,TRBJ2-3,TRBV4-1,CASSPEGSSTDTQYF,TGCGCCAGCAGCCCGGAGGGGAGTAGCACAGATACGCAGTATTTT
NA,TRBD1,16,TRBJ1-6,TRBV5-6,CASSLRQGSYNSPLHF,TGTGCCAGCAGCTTACGACAGGGGTCCTATAATTCACCCCTCCACTTT
NA,TRBD1,16,TRBJ2-7,TRBV14,CASSRVSGQGSYEQYF,TGTGCCAGCAGCCGCGTTAGCGGACAGGGGTCCTACGAGCAGTACTTC
once,TRBD2,19,TRBJ2-6,TRBV28,CASSSIAGGPDTGANVLTF,TGTGCCAGCAGTTCCATAGCGGGAGGGCCAGATACAGGGGCCAACGTCCTGACTTTC
NA,NA,15,TRBJ1-3,TRBV7-3,CASSLAGQGGNTIYF,TGTGCCAGCAGCTTGGCAGGGCAAGGTGGAAACACCATATATTTT
once,NA,12,TRBJ1-1,TRBV5-6,CASSVKGFPTFF,TGTGCCAGCAGCGTCAAGGGGTTTCCGACTTTCTTT
NA,NA,16,TRBJ2-7,TRBV27,CASSLNPPALGHEQYF,TGTGCCAGCAGTTTAAACCCCCCAGCACTTGGGCACGAGCAGTACTTC
NA,TRBD2,19,TRBJ2-1,TRBV15,CATSRDLTSGRATYNEQFF,TGTGCCACCAGCAGAGATCTGACTAGCGGGAGGGCAACCTACAATGAGCAGTTCTTC
NA,NA,13,TRBJ1-4,TRBV28,CASRGEYYEKLFF,TGTGCCAGCAGGGGAGAGTATTATGAAAAACTGTTTTTT